The present entry profiles one T cell receptor (beta chain) with its context. Its antigen remains unknown. Carried by the TCR beta cDNA libraries were unique molecular identifiers. TCRdb passed the PCR reads through MiXCR, listing each CDR3 protein once. The profile shows 450,000 to 650,000 distinct CDR3 sequences, around 44% of them singletons. This record comes from a study of post-analysis software for immune sequencing data. General observations from the study: Relative to controls, patients had a few TRBV segments at higher frequency, with TRBV5-6, TRBV5-1 and TRBV20-1 among these. With F measure, samples from one preparation batch clustered together strongly.

Trimming pared 2 bases from V and 2 bases from J, leaving 13 bases between. The CDR3 is 15 residues long. The sample taken for sequencing was blood. The sequence came from a girl aged 10 to 17 with multiple sclerosis. The chain carries TRBV12-3 or TRBV12-4 and TRBJ2-7, with a weak D call TRBD1 (6 bases). In DNA form, the CDR3 reads TGTGCCAGCAGTTTACCAAACAGGGAACCCTACGAGCAGTACTTC. Encoded protein: CASSLPNREPYEQYF.